The following is a T cell receptor beta chain sequence with its context. The cohort comprised adults aged about 18 to 100 years residing in about two dozen US areas. This sample was taken from a study of blood T cell repertoires in COVID-19. The V end was cut by 4 bases, the J end by 6 bases, with 18 bases between. The CDR3 is 15 amino acids. CDR1 and CDR2 from the germline V gene are MGHRA and YSYEKL. The method was immunoSEQ multiplex PCR; TCRdb's version includes in-frame clones alone and lacks a portion of them. The data show approximately 200,000 clones, about nine tenths seen once. The chain joins TRBV4-1 to TRBJ1-1, with D tentatively TRBD1 (6 bases). Material for sequencing was PBMCs or T cells enriched from blood (not recorded which). The sequence derives from a woman in her thirties who had recovered from COVID-19. The CDR3 nucleotides read TGCGCCAGCAGCCTAACAGAGGGGGTGTGGGCTGAAGCTTTCTTT. It encodes CASSLTEGVWAEAFF.